A single sample is the source of the 20 T cell receptor beta chains below, sequenced in a study of cytomegalovirus exposure and HLA in healthy donors. Vbeta (60) and Jbeta (13) primers were used in the PCR. Profiling relied on immunoSEQ multiplex PCR, and the TCRdb table lists in-frame clones only, not all of them. The data show 110,000 to 150,000 clones, 80% to 85% seen once. Sequencing was done on a sample of PBMCs. The source of these receptors is a boy aged 2 to 10 in good health and CMV-seronegative.

This sequence joins TRBV12-5 and TRBJ2-2, with D perhaps matching TRBD1 (6 bases). V lost 0 bases to trimming and J lost 6 bases, with 11 bases between them. The germline V gene has CDR1 LGHNT and CDR2 FRNRAP. This CDR3 spans 15 amino acids. The CDR3 DNA is TGTGCTAGTGGTTTGGTCCTCAGGGGAGCCGGGGAGCTGTTTTTT. Translating gives CASGLVLRGAGELFF.

The V and J genes are TRBV18 and TRBJ2-1; TRBD1 agrees at 7 bases. Germline V gene lookup returns CDR1 KGHSH and CDR2 LQKENI. V shed 6 bases, J shed 2 bases, and the junction held 7 bases outside the gene matches. The CDR3 totals 15 residues. CDR3 in DNA: TGTGCCAGCTCCCGGGACAGCTCAACCTACAATGAGCAGTTCTTC. Protein sequence: CASSRDSSTYNEQFF.

The V call is TRBV28, the J call TRBJ1-2, with D perhaps matching TRBD1 (5 bases). The CDR3 consists of 13 residues. The V end was cut by 6 bases, the J end by 3 bases, with 11 bases between. CDR1 and CDR2 (germline): MDHEN, SYDVKM. CDR3 in DNA: TGTGCCAGCAGCTTTGGAGGGGACTATGGCTACACCTTC. This translates into CASSFGGDYGYTF.

The chain has TRBV19 and TRBJ1-2, with D possibly TRBD1 on 5 matching bases. This CDR3 has 17 residues. Germline CDR1 and CDR2: LNHDA and SQIVND (reference sequence). V was clipped by 3 bases and J by 7 bases, with 24 bases between them. The CDR3 loop reads CASSILVRGERLSGYTF. The CDR3 DNA reads as TGTGCCAGTAGTATCTTGGTTAGGGGCGAACGCCTAAGTGGCTACACCTTC.

This rearrangement joins TRBV19 to TRBJ1-3; D call uncertain. Trimming left V 5 bases short and J 0 bases short, with 17 bases between. This CDR3 has 17 amino acids. In germline, CDR1 is LNHDA, CDR2 SQIVND (reference sequence). The CDR3 region has the DNA TGTGCCAGTAGTCTAATGACGGGAGTTAGCTCTGGAAACACCATATATTTT. This translates into CASSLMTGVSSGNTIYF.

This chain links TRBV9 with TRBJ2-7, with 11 bases aligning to TRBD1. Germline-derived CDR1 and CDR2 are SGDLS and YYNGEE. The CDR3 length is 14 residues. The ends lost 2 bases at V and 5 bases at J; junction bases unmatched: 3. CDR3 bases: TGTGCCAGCAGCGTGGGACAGGGGGTAGACGAGCAGTACTTC. It encodes CASSVGQGVDEQYF.

This clone was counted once. The rearrangement uses TRBV5-1 and TRBJ1-1; 12 bases fit TRBD1. The germline V gene has CDR1 SGHRS and CDR2 YFSETQ. V lost 2 bases and J lost 11; bases outside the gene matches: 10. The CDR3 loop spans 15 amino acids. The CDR3 bases are TGCGCCAGCAGCTTAAGACCGGGACAGGGGGCCGGGGCTTTCTTT. It translates to CASSLRPGQGAGAFF.

This chain links TRBV28 with TRBJ2-7; 8 nucleotides align to TRBD1. There are 17 residues in the CDR3. V lost 8 bases and J lost 2; bases outside the gene matches: 17. CDR1 MDHEN and CDR2 SYDVKM come from the germline V gene. The CDR3 spells CASHEGARQDRAYEQYF. The CDR3 coding sequence is TGTGCCAGCCATGAGGGAGCCCGCCAGGACAGGGCCTACGAGCAGTACTTC.

This CDR3 reads CASPPRQGGTDTQYF. The DNA for the CDR3 is TGTGCCAGCCCACCGAGACAGGGCGGCACAGATACGCAGTATTTT. V usage is TRBV28 and J usage is TRBJ2-3; 7 positions match TRBD1. Germline-derived CDR1 and CDR2 are MDHEN and SYDVKM. The CDR3 sequence is 15 residues long. Unmatched junction bases numbered 9, after V lost 8 bases and J lost 1 base. The variable domain in full, with the rest retrieved from reference TRBV28 and TRBJ2-3, is DVKVTQSSRYLVKRTGEKVFLECVQDMDHENMFWYRQDPGLGLRLIYFSYDVKMKEKGDIPEGYSVSREKKERFSLILESASTNQTSMYLCASPPRQGGTDTQYFGPGTRLTVL.

CDR3 bases: TGTGCCAGCAGCCGGTCCCGAACCTCTGGAAACACCATATATTTT. Translation: CASSRSRTSGNTIYF. The rearrangement links TRBV7-7 to TRBJ1-3; no definite D call. V lost 5 bases and J lost 0, with 11 bases in between. The germline CDR1 and CDR2 sequences are SSHAT and FNYEAQ (reference sequence). The CDR3 loop spans 15 amino acids.

This clone has more than one count but fewer than ten. This sequence joins TRBV7-2 and TRBJ1-1, with D perhaps TRBD1 (6 bases). The CDR3 is 14 amino acids. Per the germline V gene, CDR1 is SGHTA and CDR2 is FQGNSA. The V end lost 5 bases, the J end lost 1 base, and 11 bases lay between the germline ends. In DNA, the CDR3 is TGTGCCAGCAGCCCACAGGGACCGAACACTGAAGCTTTCTTT. Its protein product is CASSPQGPNTEAFF.

This sequence joins TRBV19 and TRBJ2-7; 7 nucleotides match TRBD1. The CDR3 spans 15 residues. CDR1 and CDR2 (germline): LNHDA, SQIVND (reference sequence). After removal of 6 bases from V and 0 bases from J, the junction contained 8 bases not matched to a gene. The CDR3 region is CASRYSGTASYEQYF. In nucleotides, the CDR3 is TGTGCCAGTAGATACTCCGGGACAGCCTCCTACGAGCAGTACTTC.

The gene calls are TRBV18 and TRBJ2-1; 7 positions match TRBD1. This CDR3 spans 13 amino acids. Germline CDR1 reads KGHSH; CDR2 reads LQKENI. V lost 6 bases to trimming and J lost 4 bases; unmatched junction nucleotides: 3. CDR3 residues: CASSGQSYNEQFF. CDR3 nucleotide sequence: TGTGCCAGCTCGGGACAGTCTTACAATGAGCAGTTCTTC.

This chain joins TRBV2 and TRBJ1-5, with D perhaps matching TRBD1 (6 bases). Germline-derived CDR1 and CDR2 are SNHLY and FYNNEI. V shed 4 bases and J shed 0 bases, with 10 bases lying between them. CDR3 length: 15 residues. Written as DNA, the CDR3 is TGTGCCAGCAGTGGTTACAGGGATAGCAATCAGCCCCAGCATTTT. Its protein is CASSGYRDSNQPQHF.

This rearrangement joins TRBV7-2 to TRBJ2-3, with D possibly matching TRBD2 (6 bases). The CDR3 has 19 amino acids. Germline CDR1 SGHTA, CDR2 FQGNSA. V was trimmed by 8 bases and J by 5 bases, leaving 32 bases between them. The CDR3 is CASRPPLIATGVWRDTQYF. The CDR3 nucleotides read TGTGCCAGCCGGCCCCCCCTCATCGCGACGGGAGTTTGGAGAGATACGCAGTATTTT.

The chain carries TRBV7-6 and TRBJ2-5; TRBD2 might be the D (6 bases). Looked up from germline, CDR1 is SGHVS and CDR2 is FNYEAQ. The ends were cut back, 5 bases at V and 5 bases at J, with 15 bases in the middle. The CDR3 is 14 amino acids. The CDR3 region is CASSPRGGAETQYF. The CDR3 nucleotides are TGTGCCAGCAGCCCCCGAGGCGGGGCGGAGACCCAGTACTTC.

The CDR3 DNA reads as TGTGCCAGCAGCTTAGGTAACAGCCGTGATAGGGCTTTCTTT. Translation gives CASSLGNSRDRAFF. This chain links TRBV7-8 with TRBJ1-1, with D hard to call. The germline gives CDR1 SGHVS, CDR2 FQNEAQ. The CDR3 contains 14 residues. V was pared by 1 base and J by 11 bases, with 17 bases between. The variable domain in full, completed from reference TRBV7-8 and TRBJ1-1, reads GAGVSQSPRYKVAKRGQDVALRCDPISGHVSLFWYQQALGQGPEFLTYFQNEAQLDKSGLPSDRFFAERPEGSVSTLKIQRTQQEDSAVYLCASSLGNSRDRAFFGQGTRLTVV.

The rearrangement links TRBV5-1 to TRBJ1-1, with D unresolved. Germline V gene data show CDR1 as SGHRS and CDR2 as YFSETQ. The CDR3 sequence is 14 residues long. The V and J ends lost 4 bases and 1 base respectively, with 11 bases between them. The CDR3, as DNA: TGCGCCAGCAGCCCGCTCGCGCAGAACACTGAAGCTTTCTTT. Translated, it gives CASSPLAQNTEAFF.

This clone has a handful of counts. The chain links TRBV7-2 to TRBJ2-1, with no clear D. CDR1 is SGHTA, CDR2 FQGNSA, per germline. The CDR3 is 13 residues long. Trimming removed 1 base from V and 7 bases from J, with 8 bases in between. CDR3 DNA sequence: TGTGCCAGCAGCTTAGAGGCTAGGAATGAGCAGTTCTTC. Its translation: CASSLEARNEQFF. The full variable domain, completed using reference TRBV7-2 and TRBJ2-1, is GAGVSQSPSNKVTEKGKDVELRCDPISGHTALYWYRQSLGQGLEFLIYFQGNSAPDKSGLPSDRFSAERTGGSVSTLTIQRTQQEDSAVYLCASSLEARNEQFFGPGTRLTVL.

In its sample, this clone was seen once. The chain carries TRBV2 and TRBJ2-1; weak D call: TRBD2 (7 bases). Germline CDR1 SNHLY, CDR2 FYNNEI. The CDR3 is 17 residues long. V shed 6 bases and J shed 3 bases, with 21 bases lying between them. The CDR3 region has the DNA TGTGCCAGCAGGACCCTAGGGGGGGGAACCATCTACAATGAGCAGTTCTTC. Translating it yields CASRTLGGGTIYNEQFF.